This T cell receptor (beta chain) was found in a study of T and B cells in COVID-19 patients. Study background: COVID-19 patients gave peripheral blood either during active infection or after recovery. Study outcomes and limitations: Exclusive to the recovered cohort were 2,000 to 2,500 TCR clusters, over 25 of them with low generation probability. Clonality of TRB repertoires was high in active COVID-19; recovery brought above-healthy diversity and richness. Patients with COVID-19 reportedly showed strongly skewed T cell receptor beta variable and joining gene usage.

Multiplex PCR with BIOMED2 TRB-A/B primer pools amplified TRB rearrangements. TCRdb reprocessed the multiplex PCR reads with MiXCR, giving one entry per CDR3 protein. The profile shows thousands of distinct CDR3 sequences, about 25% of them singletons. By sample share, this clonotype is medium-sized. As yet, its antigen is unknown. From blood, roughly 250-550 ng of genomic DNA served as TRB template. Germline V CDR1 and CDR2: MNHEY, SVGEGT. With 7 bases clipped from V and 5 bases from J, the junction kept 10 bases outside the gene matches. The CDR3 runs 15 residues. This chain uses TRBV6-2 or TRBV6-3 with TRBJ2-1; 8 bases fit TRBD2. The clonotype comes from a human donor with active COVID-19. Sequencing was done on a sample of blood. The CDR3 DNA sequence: TGTGCCAGCATCTCAAGCGGGAGAGGGAACAATGAGCAGTTCTTC. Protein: CASISSGRGNNEQFF.